This T cell receptor (beta chain) appears in the sequencing data of a study of T-cell memory formation after mild COVID-19. CDR1 and CDR2 from the germline V gene are SGHTA and FQGNSA. With 2 bases clipped from V and 1 base from J, the junction kept 3 bases outside the gene matches. There are 16 residues in the CDR3. Study-level findings and limits: Clones that shrank (day 15 to 85) were balanced CD4/CD8, whereas later expanders leaned CD4+. Certain responding clones were present in pre-infection memory, suggesting participation of cross-reactive memory.

5'RACE with constant-segment primers built TCRalpha and TCRbeta cDNA libraries with UMIs. TCRdb fed the 5' RACE reads into MiXCR, producing one record per CDR3 protein. The table has roughly 250,000 distinct CDR3 sequences, approximately 15% seen once; the top ten hold approximately 20%. This clonotype occurred many times. The target antigen is unknown. The sample was PBMCs or a T cell subset sorted from them (not recorded which). The gene calls are TRBV7-2 and TRBJ2-3; 10 bases are a match to TRBD2. The receptor comes from a man between 18 and 35 years old who had mild COVID-19 (a few samples of this study predate the infection). Cell type and time point are not known. Written as DNA, the CDR3 is TGTGCCAGCAGCTTACTGCTAGCGGGGGGCACAGATACGCAGTATTTT. Amino acids: CASSLLLAGGTDTQYF.